Shown below are 8 T cell receptor beta chains from a single sample sequenced in a study of blood T cell repertoires in COVID-19 (dated by TCRdb to 2019 to 2021). The method was the immunoSEQ multiplex PCR assay. TCRdb stores this immuneACCESS table with in-frame sequences only. Part of the clones is absent; in the studies checked, under half of the shortfall reflects unresolved V genes, and no reason is known for the rest. The sample yields approximately 470,000 clones; 87% were counted once. Of the sample, 0.7% is held by the ten largest clones. Source material: PBMCs or T cells enriched from blood (not recorded which). The origin of the receptors is a woman aged 18-29 years who had recovered from COVID-19.

The sample holds a few counts of this clone. The chain joins TRBV28 to TRBJ1-4; 9 nucleotides line up with TRBD1. V lost 8 bases to trimming and J lost 8 bases; unmatched junction nucleotides: 9. Germline V gene data show CDR1 as MDHEN and CDR2 as SYDVKM. CDR3 length: 14 residues. The CDR3 region is CASPRGQGGEKLFF. CDR3 DNA sequence: TGTGCCAGCCCCCGGGGACAGGGAGGCGAAAAACTGTTTTTT. The full variable domain, rest sourced from reference TRBV28 and TRBJ1-4, is DVKVTQSSRYLVKRTGEKVFLECVQDMDHENMFWYRQDPGLGLRLIYFSYDVKMKEKGDIPEGYSVSREKKERFSLILESASTNQTSMYLCASPRGQGGEKLFFGSGTQLSVL.

V usage is TRBV11-2 and J usage is TRBJ1-3; D gene uncertain. The length of the CDR3 is 15 residues. Germline CDR1 and CDR2: SGHAT and FQNNGV. V was clipped by 1 base and J by 4 bases, with 11 bases between them. The chain's CDR3 is CASSLASGSGNTIYF. The CDR3 DNA sequence: TGTGCCAGCAGCTTAGCGTCAGGTTCGGGAAACACCATATATTTT.

The table lists this clone with a count of one. This chain uses TRBV28 with TRBJ1-5; a possible D gene is TRBD1 (5 bases). Looked up from germline, CDR1 is MDHEN and CDR2 is SYDVKM. V lost 4 bases to trimming and J lost 6 bases, with 13 bases between them. The CDR3 extends over 14 amino acids. Here the CDR3 reads CASSSSVGVQPQHF. The CDR3 DNA follows: TGTGCCAGCAGTTCCTCAGTAGGGGTTCAGCCCCAGCATTTT.

The chain carries TRBV4-1 and TRBJ2-2; 8 positions agree with TRBD2. The V and J ends lost 1 base and 8 bases, in that order; junction bases with no gene match: 18. Germline values: CDR1 MGHRA, CDR2 YSYEKL. This CDR3 has 19 residues. The CDR3 DNA is TGCGCCAGCAGCCAAGCAATGCCTCCATCGGGACTAGGGGGAGGGGAGCTGTTTTTT. Protein: CASSQAMPPSGLGGGELFF.

The V gene is TRBV6-5, the J gene TRBJ1-1; perhaps TRBD1 as D (6 bases). The CDR3 consists of 14 residues. Trimming shortened V by 8 bases and J by 4 bases, and 17 bases separated the two germline ends. CDR1 MNHEY and CDR2 SVGAGI come from the germline V gene. The CDR3 nucleotides are TGTGCCAGCTACCTGCGGGGGCGCGGCACTGAAGCTTTCTTT. Translation: CASYLRGRGTEAFF.

This clone appeared a single time. The identical CDR3 is also encoded by other nucleotide sequences in the sample. The chain joins TRBV5-1 to TRBJ2-7; D is ambiguous. Germline assignment: CDR1 SGHRS and CDR2 YFSETQ. The CDR3 runs 13 residues. V gave up 0 bases and J gave up 0 bases, with 4 bases separating them. The CDR3 DNA is TGCGCCAGCAGCTTGGGCAGCTCCTACGAGCAGTACTTC. It encodes CASSLGSSYEQYF.

The genes are TRBV6-5 and TRBJ1-4; D is perhaps TRBD1 (6 bases). The CDR3 loop spans 14 amino acids. The germline V gene encodes CDR1 MNHEY and CDR2 SVGAGI. The V and J ends lost 6 bases and 4 bases respectively, with 12 bases between them. The DNA for the CDR3 is TGTGCCAGCAGGGCGACAGGCGATAATGAAAAACTGTTTTTT. Translation gives CASRATGDNEKLFF.

This sequence joins TRBV3-1 (or the pseudogene TRBV3-2) and TRBJ1-4, with D possibly TRBD1 on 6 matching bases. The CDR3 spans 16 residues. V shed 4 bases and J shed 4 bases, with 16 bases lying between them. The germline V gene has CDR1 LGHDT and CDR2 YNNKEL (reference sequence). CDR3 region: CASSLNNRDNNEKLFF. CDR3 in DNA: TGTGCCAGCAGCCTCAATAACAGGGACAATAATGAAAAACTGTTTTTT.